This T cell receptor beta chain comes out of a study of regulatory T cells in long-lasting Graves disease. This clonotype was detected only a few times. The antigen remains unidentified. Stated time point: newly diagnosed GD, antithyroid drugs for less than 3 months. The TCR library used RNA extracted from PBMCs. From an endocrinology department in Xi'an, China, came the patients. CDR3 size: 13 residues. Germline CDR1 reads SEHNR; CDR2 reads FQNEAQ (reference sequence). Trimming took 2 bases from V and 3 from J, leaving 7 bases between them. Combining iRepertoire HTBI primers with Arm-PCR of CDR3 regions, the authors built TCR beta libraries. TCRdb independently ran MiXCR on the multiplex PCR reads; one entry per CDR3 protein. The profile covers around 480,000 distinct CDR3 sequences, with around 15% appearing a single time and more than 10% taken by the ten largest. General study findings and limits: Clonotypes that were public and shared totalled 2,500 to 3,500 in persistent patients versus 850 to 1,000 in new patients.

These data were also filed under a second study, of T cells in Graves' hyperthyroidism and ophthalmopathy. As that study records: Each diagnosis was grounded in clinical symptoms, serum thyroxine and TRAb, thyroid ultrasound, and orbital computed tomography. A median around 6 months before onset, the model predicted ophthalmopathy.

This receptor was obtained from a man in his forties or fifties with Graves disease. This rearrangement joins TRBV7-9 to TRBJ1-1, with D hard to call. The material was peripheral blood mononuclear cells (PBMCs), obtained at new diagnosis, from a patient treated with antithyroid drugs. CDR3 residues: CASSLSDYTEAFF. CDR3 sequence (DNA): TGTGCCAGCAGCTTAAGTGATTACACTGAAGCTTTCTTT.